This T cell receptor beta chain emerged from a study of PD-1 blockade in classical Hodgkin lymphoma. Relapse was seen in all patients after autologous stem cell transplantation, and brentuximab vedotin exposure was variable. Study-level findings and limits: Reported baseline diversity: healthy donors highest, relapsed/refractory patients lowest. There was a significant rise in CD4+ TCR diversity by C4D1, with no such rise for CD8+.

This table comes from immunoSEQ multiplex PCR, and its TCRdb copy is limited to in-frame clones, with some not included. The sample has some 22,000 clones, around 80% seen once. The CDR3 is 15 residues long. Germline CDR1 and CDR2: SGHNT and YYREEE (reference sequence). V dropped 0 bases and J dropped 9 bases, with 16 bases sitting between them. Comment on this clone: The antigen is not known.

The input for sequencing was peripheral blood mononuclear cells (PBMCs), taken before the second cycle of nivolumab. The V call is TRBV5-4, the J call TRBJ2-1; weak D call: TRBD1 (6 bases). The sequence was obtained from a human donor with classical Hodgkin lymphoma. CDR3 coding DNA: TGTGCCAGCAGCTTGGGGTGGTCAGGGGCCGGTGAGCAGTTCTTC. Protein sequence: CASSLGWSGAGEQFF.